Below are 24 T cell receptor beta chains sequenced from a single sample in a study of T cells in Graves' hyperthyroidism and ophthalmopathy. The source material, RNA transcripts, was used to amplify TCR beta CDR3 regions. The primer set for the first-round RT-PCR of the TCR CDR3 was HTBI. One entry per CDR3 protein, called by TCRdb with MiXCR from the multiplex PCR reads. The repertoire holds approximately 520,000 distinct CDR3 sequences, with roughly a quarter as singletons. The sequenced sample was blood. The receptors stem from a woman in her twenties or thirties with Graves' ophthalmopathy.

The rearrangement joins TRBV30 to TRBJ2-2; D is unclear. The CDR3 runs to 13 residues. V lost 3 bases and J 1 base, leaving 6 bases between the germline ends. Germline CDR1 reads GTSNPN; CDR2 reads SVGIG (reference sequence). CDR3 amino acids: CAWSGENTGELFF. The CDR3 DNA follows: TGTGCCTGGAGCGGAGAGAACACCGGGGAGCTGTTTTTT.

Ten or more counts support this clonotype. This chain joins TRBV27 and TRBJ2-5, with 10 positions matching TRBD1. The trim removed 5 bases at V and 5 bases at J, leaving 11 bases unmatched. CDR1 is MNHEY, CDR2 SMNVEV, per germline (reference sequence). CDR3 size: 16 residues. DNA for the CDR3: TGTGCCAGCAGTCACCTGACAGGGGGCGATTCGGAGACCCAGTACTTC. The encoded protein is CASSHLTGGDSETQYF.

This clonotype was detected many times. The CDR3 loop reads CSARVPIEAFF. CDR3 nucleotides: TGCAGTGCTAGGGTCCCGATTGAAGCTTTCTTT. The chain couples TRBV20-1 to TRBJ1-1, with D unresolved. Trimming left V 3 bases short and J 7 bases short, with 9 bases between. CDR3 length: 11 amino acids. The V gene's germline CDR1 is DFQATT and CDR2 SNEGSKA (reference sequence).

This clonotype was detected ten times or more. The J gene is TRBJ1-1, the V gene TRBV2; no clear D gene. Germline-derived CDR1 and CDR2 are SNHLY and FYNNEI. The CDR3 covers 10 residues. V lost 4 bases and J 11 bases, leaving 8 bases between the germline ends. CDR3 sequence reads: CASSAVVAFF. In DNA form, the CDR3 reads TGTGCCAGCAGTGCGGTAGTCGCTTTCTTT.

This clonotype was observed many times. This sequence joins TRBV7-3 and TRBJ2-7; D is perhaps TRBD1 or TRBD2 (7 bases each). The V gene's germline CDR1 is SGHTA and CDR2 FQGTGA. The CDR3 is 15 amino acids. Trimming took off 2 bases at V and 2 bases at J, with 13 bases between the two ends. The CDR3 reads CASSLAGGDAYEQYF. The CDR3 region has the DNA TGTGCCAGCAGCTTAGCAGGGGGGGACGCCTACGAGCAGTACTTC.

The chain uses TRBV10-3 and TRBJ2-7, with D hard to call. The CDR3 sequence is 17 residues long. The ends were cut back, 3 bases at V and 0 bases at J, with 18 bases in the middle. The V gene's germline CDR1 is ENHRY and CDR2 SYGVKD. In DNA form, the CDR3 reads TGTGCCATCAGTGACCCTGGACCGTCCATTAGCTCCTACGAGCAGTACTTC. This sequence encodes CAISDPGPSISSYEQYF.

Ten or more counts support this clonotype. CDR3 amino acids: CASSYSPTAGNTIYF. The DNA of the CDR3 is TGTGCCAGCAGTTACTCCCCGACAGCTGGAAACACCATATATTTT. The chain is built from TRBV6-5 and TRBJ1-3, with D perhaps TRBD1 (5 bases). The CDR3 consists of 15 residues. Germline lookup yields CDR1 MNHEY and CDR2 SVGAGI. V shed 0 bases and J shed 2 bases, with 8 bases lying between them.

This clonotype was seen ten or more times. The chain has TRBV12-3 or TRBV12-4 and TRBJ2-2, with D unclear. V lost 4 bases and J 0 bases, leaving 12 bases between the germline ends. The CDR3 consists of 16 residues. The CDR3 loop is CASSSNWVSNTGELFF. CDR3 nucleotide sequence: TGTGCCAGCAGTTCAAACTGGGTGTCGAACACCGGGGAGCTGTTTTTT.

This clonotype appeared once. V usage is TRBV11-1 and J usage is TRBJ1-1; D is ambiguous. Trimming took off 0 bases at V and 4 bases at J, with 9 bases between the two ends. In germline, CDR1 is SGHAT, CDR2 FQDESV (reference sequence). This CDR3 has 14 amino acids. The DNA for the CDR3 is TGTGCCAGCAGCTTAGCTCGCTATGCCACTGAAGCTTTCTTT. It specifies CASSLARYATEAFF.

The chain joins TRBV12-3 or TRBV12-4 to TRBJ1-1; D gene uncertain. The CDR3 is 13 amino acids. V was cut by 7 bases and J by 0 bases, with 9 bases left in between. The CDR3: CASNDALNTEAFF. The CDR3 DNA follows: TGTGCCAGCAACGACGCCCTGAACACTGAAGCTTTCTTT.

This clonotype has at least ten counts. The chain is built from TRBV12-3 or TRBV12-4 and TRBJ1-5, with D possibly matching TRBD1 (5 bases). The CDR3 has 14 amino acids. V was pared by 3 bases and J by 10 bases, with 16 bases between. CDR3 amino acids: CASSFGTEGIPQHF. The DNA for the CDR3 is TGTGCCAGCAGTTTTGGGACGGAAGGAATCCCCCAGCATTTT.

V usage is TRBV2 and J usage is TRBJ1-5; tentatively, D is TRBD1 (5 bases). The CDR3 totals 15 residues. Germline CDR1 SNHLY, CDR2 FYNNEI. V was shortened by 5 bases and J by 4 bases, with 15 bases between the two germline ends. The CDR3 loop is CASSPGTEGNQPQHF. In nucleotides, the CDR3 is TGTGCCAGCAGTCCCGGGACCGAGGGAAATCAGCCCCAGCATTTT. Full variable domain (rest looked up from reference TRBV2 and TRBJ1-5): EPEVTQTPSHQVTQMGQEVILRCVPISNHLYFYWYRQILGQKVEFLVSFYNNEISEKSEIFDDQFSVERPDGSNFTLKIRSTKLEDSAMYFCASSPGTEGNQPQHFGDGTRLSIL.

The chain links TRBV6-1 to TRBJ2-5; tentatively, D is TRBD2 (6 bases). From germline, CDR1 is MNHNS and CDR2 SASEGT. The CDR3 has 14 amino acids. V lost 0 bases and J 6 bases, leaving 11 bases between the germline ends. The CDR3 DNA follows: TGTGCCAGCAGTGAAGCGTGGGGAGGCCAGACCCAGTACTTC. It encodes CASSEAWGGQTQYF.

This clonotype has ten or more counts. DNA for the CDR3: TGCAGCGTCGGGGATCGCGGGGAGACCCAGTACTTC. Translation: CSVGDRGETQYF. V usage is TRBV29-1 and J usage is TRBJ2-5, with a weak D call TRBD2 (5 bases). Germline V gene sequence: CDR1 SQVTM, CDR2 ANQGSEA. The V end was cut by 6 bases, the J end by 5 bases, with 13 bases between. The CDR3 length is 12 residues.

This clonotype was picked up many times. This chain links TRBV29-1 with TRBJ2-5; 10 nucleotides match TRBD1. The CDR3 has 13 residues. Germline V gene sequence: CDR1 SQVTM, CDR2 ANQGSEA. J gave up 0 bases and V 6 bases, and 1 base lay outside the gene matches. CDR3 sequence reads: CSVDRGHQETQYF. CDR3 nucleotides: TGCAGCGTAGACAGGGGGCACCAAGAGACCCAGTACTTC.

The chain has TRBV28 and TRBJ1-6; D remains ambiguous. The germline V gene has CDR1 MDHEN and CDR2 SYDVKM. V gave up 7 bases and J gave up 6 bases, with 10 bases separating them. The CDR3 is made up of 13 amino acids. The CDR3 protein is CASTDSVNSPLHF. CDR3 sequence (DNA): TGTGCCAGCACAGACTCTGTTAATTCACCCCTCCACTTT.

This clonotype was detected a few times. The J gene is TRBJ2-7, the V gene TRBV20-1; D gene uncertain. This CDR3 is 10 amino acids long. Germline CDR1 and CDR2: DFQATT and SNEGSKA (reference sequence). Trimming pared 0 bases from V and 5 bases from J, leaving 2 bases between. The CDR3 sequence: CSARDNEQYF. CDR3 DNA: TGCAGTGCTAGAGATAACGAGCAGTACTTC.

Only a few counts were recorded for this clonotype. This chain connects TRBV6-5 to TRBJ1-1, with 12 bases matching TRBD1. V was clipped by 2 bases and J by 3 bases; unmatched bases: 1. The CDR3 covers 15 residues. Germline assignment: CDR1 MNHEY and CDR2 SVGAGI. The CDR3 DNA reads as TGTGCCAGCAGTTACGGGACAGGGGGCGACACTGAAGCTTTCTTT. It specifies CASSYGTGGDTEAFF.

This clonotype was counted between two and nine times. V and J are TRBV5-1 and TRBJ2-5; D is ambiguous. The germline V gene has CDR1 SGHRS and CDR2 YFSETQ. V was clipped by 4 bases and J by 4 bases, with 14 bases between them. CDR3 length: 14 residues. Written as DNA, the CDR3 is TGCGCCAGCAGCAGACCAGGATTAAGAGAGACCCAGTACTTC. This translates into CASSRPGLRETQYF.

Details on this clonotype: This could be a read error, since a much larger clone is one nucleotide away. The chain has TRBV12-3 or TRBV12-4 and TRBJ2-6; D perhaps matches TRBD2 (5 bases). Trimming pared 5 bases from V and 0 bases from J, leaving 8 bases between. The CDR3 sequence is 15 residues long. The CDR3 region is CASSRGVSGANVLTF. In DNA, the CDR3 is TGTGCCAGCAGTCGGGGAGTCTCTGGGGCCAACGTCCTGACTTTC.

This clonotype was seen many times. This chain connects TRBV20-1 to TRBJ2-7, with 7 positions matching TRBD1. This CDR3 comprises 14 residues. The germline V gene encodes CDR1 DFQATT and CDR2 SNEGSKA (reference sequence). The junction had 6 bases not matched to a gene; V was cut back by 3 bases and J by 1 base. The CDR3: CSARVWDRSYEQYF. CDR3 DNA sequence: TGCAGTGCTAGGGTTTGGGACAGATCCTACGAGCAGTACTTC.

V gene TRBV7-3 combines with J gene TRBJ2-5; the D gene could be TRBD1 or TRBD2 (5 bases each). Trimming shortened V by 0 bases and J by 5 bases, and 13 bases separated the two germline ends. The CDR3 length is 15 residues. The V gene's germline CDR1 is SGHTA and CDR2 FQGTGA. CDR3 protein: CASSLTPGLGETQYF. For the CDR3, the DNA is TGTGCCAGCAGCTTAACGCCGGGGCTTGGGGAGACCCAGTACTTC.

The J gene is TRBJ2-6, the V gene TRBV10-3; 7 bases are a match to TRBD1. V lost 3 bases, J lost 1 base, and 15 bases stayed unmatched. The CDR3 loop spans 20 amino acids. The germline V gene encodes CDR1 ENHRY and CDR2 SYGVKD. As DNA, the CDR3 is TGTGCCATCAGTGACCGCGGACAGGCTCTCCTCGGATCTGGGGCCAACGTCCTGACTTTC. Translation: CAISDRGQALLGSGANVLTF.

This clonotype was seen at least ten times. This rearrangement joins TRBV6-1 to TRBJ1-1, with 9 bases fitting TRBD1. This CDR3 is built from 15 residues. Trimming cost V 6 bases and J 3 bases; bases outside gene matches: 8. CDR1 and CDR2 (germline): MNHNS, SASEGT. The CDR3 is CASRPGQGADTEAFF. CDR3 DNA sequence: TGTGCCAGCAGGCCGGGACAGGGTGCGGACACTGAAGCTTTCTTT.